This T cell receptor (beta chain) is drawn from a study of OX40 agonist ivuxolimab in advanced cancers. Study as a whole: Patients were dosed intravenously with ivuxolimab at 0.01 to 10 mg/kg every 2 weeks.

Produced via immunoSEQ multiplex PCR; TCRdb's table is partial and in-frame only. The table has around 34,000 clones, approximately 89% seen once; the top ten hold about 35%. The TCR sequence derives from an adult with an advanced solid tumor such as melanoma, head and neck, liver or kidney cancer. The starting material was CD4+ or CD8+ T cells sorted from blood, obtained in a trial of the OX40 agonist ivuxolimab.

CDR3 residues: CASSVVAVGPFGNGEQFF. Here the CDR3 DNA reads TGTGCCAGCAGCGTAGTGGCGGTTGGGCCCTTCGGAAACGGTGAGCAGTTCTTC. This chain connects TRBV9 to TRBJ2-1; D ambiguous. The CDR3 spans 18 residues. Trimming stripped 0 bases from V and 9 bases from J, with 25 bases between. Germline CDR1 reads SGDLS; CDR2 reads YYNGEE.